The 29 T cell receptor beta chains reported below all come from one sample, sequenced in a study of shared clonotypes between healthy human individuals. Some clones are missing from TCRdb's copy, which holds only in-frame ones; the method was immunoSEQ multiplex PCR. The table records 400,000 to 550,000 clones, around 80% of them present only once. The sample consisted of PBMCs. Every receptor here comes from a woman between 35 and 50 years old in good health. Some clones in this sample may be carry-over from other donors' samples.

This clone was picked up a small number of times. This chain connects TRBV6-5 to TRBJ1-4; TRBD1 agrees at 7 bases. This CDR3 has 14 amino acids. Germline lookup yields CDR1 MNHEY and CDR2 SVGAGI. After removal of 2 bases from V and 5 bases from J, the junction contained 2 bases not matched to a gene. The CDR3 DNA follows: TGTGCCAGCAGTTACAGGGGGCGAAATGAAAAACTGTTTTTT. This encodes CASSYRGRNEKLFF.

The J gene is TRBJ2-2, the V gene TRBV5-4; D unclear. V lost 0 bases and J 4 bases, leaving 7 bases between the germline ends. CDR1 is SGHNT, CDR2 YYREEE, per germline (reference sequence). The CDR3 totals 14 residues. This CDR3 reads CASSLDVATGELFF. CDR3 DNA: TGTGCCAGCAGCTTGGACGTGGCCACCGGGGAGCTGTTTTTT.

This chain connects TRBV5-4 to TRBJ2-1, with D tentatively TRBD2 (5 bases). Trimming removed 0 bases at V and 8 bases at J, with 12 bases between. CDR1 is SGHNT and CDR2 is YYREEE in the germline V gene (reference sequence). The CDR3 has 14 residues. CDR3 sequence reads: CASSLEPAGYEQFF. In nucleotides, the CDR3 is TGTGCCAGCAGCTTGGAACCTGCGGGCTATGAGCAGTTCTTC.

The rearrangement joins TRBV6-6 to TRBJ2-7; TRBD2 aligns across 9 bases. V gave up 5 bases and J gave up 6 bases; unmatched junction bases: 11. This CDR3 is 15 amino acids long. CDR1 and CDR2 (germline): MNHNY, SVGAGI (reference sequence). The CDR3 coding sequence is TGTGCCAGCAGTGCCCTTAGCGGGAGCAAGGTCGAGCAGTACTTC. It is translated as CASSALSGSKVEQYF.

The chain joins TRBV28 to TRBJ2-7, with D possibly being TRBD2 (6 bases). Germline assignment: CDR1 MDHEN and CDR2 SYDVKM. Trimming took 8 bases from V and 6 from J, leaving 23 bases between them. There are 15 residues in the CDR3. The CDR3 reads CASLLRAGYAGEQYF. The DNA of the CDR3 is TGTGCCAGCCTCCTTCGGGCGGGGTACGCCGGCGAGCAGTACTTC.

This chain connects TRBV28 to TRBJ2-7; D gene uncertain. The V and J ends lost 7 bases and 1 base respectively, with 14 bases between them. Per germline, CDR1 MDHEN and CDR2 SYDVKM. The CDR3 runs to 14 residues. The CDR3 is CASIFSLGSYEQYF. Here the CDR3 DNA reads TGTGCCAGCATTTTTTCCCTCGGGTCCTACGAGCAGTACTTC.

V is TRBV5-8 and J is TRBJ1-1; D unclear. The CDR3 is 14 residues long. The germline V gene has CDR1 SGHTS and CDR2 YDEGEE. V dropped 1 base and J dropped 0 bases, with 7 bases sitting between them. The CDR3 bases are TGTGCCAGCAGCTTGACGGAAATGAACACTGAAGCTTTCTTT. It encodes CASSLTEMNTEAFF.

V gene TRBV2 combines with J gene TRBJ1-6; 7 bases line up with TRBD1. Germline loops: CDR1 SNHLY, CDR2 FYNNEI. V shed 6 bases, J shed 7 bases, and the junction held 9 bases outside the gene matches. The length of the CDR3 is 15 residues. The DNA for the CDR3 is TGTGCCAGCAGCCGTTCAGGGACAGAGAATTCACCCCTCCACTTT. Residues: CASSRSGTENSPLHF.

This clone occurred a few times. Written as DNA, the CDR3 is TGTGCCAGCAGCGCAACCCGCGGGGGTGAAGCTTTCTTT. It encodes CASSATRGGEAFF. The chain has TRBV9 and TRBJ1-1; the D gene is possibly TRBD1 (5 bases). The V gene lost 3 bases and the J gene lost 7 bases, with 13 bases spanning the gap. Germline V gene data show CDR1 as SGDLS and CDR2 as YYNGEE. The length of the CDR3 is 13 residues.

This chain links TRBV15 with TRBJ2-7; 10 nucleotides match TRBD2. The CDR3 has 16 residues. The germline CDR1 and CDR2 sequences are LNHNV and YYDKDF (reference sequence). Unmatched junction bases numbered 8, after V lost 4 bases and J lost 2 bases. In DNA, the CDR3 is TGTGCCACCAGCACCCGGGGACTAGCGACGGCCTACGAGCAGTACTTC. It specifies CATSTRGLATAYEQYF.

The chain couples TRBV6-1 to TRBJ1-5; D is ambiguous. Germline lookup yields CDR1 MNHNS and CDR2 SASEGT. The CDR3 loop spans 13 amino acids. V lost 2 bases to trimming and J lost 0 bases, with 2 bases between them. The CDR3 here is CASSEHSNQPQHF. CDR3 sequence (DNA): TGTGCCAGCAGTGAACATAGCAATCAGCCCCAGCATTTT.

With regard to this clone: This CDR3 is also generated by other DNA sequences in the sample. The chain joins TRBV4-3 to TRBJ2-7, with a tentative D call TRBD2 (5 bases). The germline V gene encodes CDR1 LGHNA and CDR2 YSLEER. The CDR3 totals 12 residues. The V end lost 4 bases, the J end lost 6 bases, and 10 bases lay between the germline ends. Here the CDR3 reads CASSLDRGEQYF. The CDR3 region has the DNA TGCGCCAGCAGCCTCGATCGGGGCGAGCAGTACTTC.

This rearrangement joins TRBV27 to TRBJ2-2; tentative D call: TRBD2 (6 bases). Trimming left V 6 bases short and J 6 bases short, with 23 bases between. CDR1 and CDR2 (germline): MNHEY, SMNVEV (reference sequence). This CDR3 spans 17 amino acids. CDR3 DNA sequence: TGTGCCAGCAGAATGGGGACTTGGCTAACGGGGGCCGGGGAGCTGTTTTTT. This translates into CASRMGTWLTGAGELFF.

V usage is TRBV11-2 and J usage is TRBJ2-7; D is undetermined. The germline V gene has CDR1 SGHAT and CDR2 FQNNGV. The CDR3 sequence is 14 residues long. V was pared by 8 bases and J by 0 bases, with 14 bases between. The CDR3 DNA sequence: TGTGCCAGCGGCACAAGTAGGAGCTCCTACGAGCAGTACTTC. It is translated as CASGTSRSSYEQYF.

The chain is built from TRBV7-6 and TRBJ1-4; a possible D gene is TRBD1 (6 bases). Trimming cost V 4 bases and J 10 bases, with 16 bases left between them. The V gene's germline CDR1 is SGHVS and CDR2 FNYEAQ. The CDR3 is 14 amino acids. CDR3 sequence: CASSSTGWVGKLFF. In DNA, the CDR3 is TGTGCCAGCAGCTCTACAGGGTGGGTGGGAAAACTGTTTTTT.

This clone was detected once. This chain joins TRBV27 and TRBJ2-7, with 8 bases lining up with TRBD1. Germline lookup yields CDR1 MNHEY and CDR2 SMNVEV (reference sequence). V lost 5 bases and J lost 4; bases outside the gene matches: 4. CDR3 length equals 13 residues. As DNA, the CDR3 is TGTGCCAGCAGTCCAGGGGGCGGGTACGAGCAGTACTTC. It codes for CASSPGGGYEQYF.

The chain couples TRBV27 to TRBJ2-1, with TRBD2 identical over 11 bases. The J segment lost 9 bases and the V segment lost 5 bases, leaving 9 bases of the junction unmatched. CDR3 length: 15 amino acids. Germline CDR1 and CDR2: MNHEY and SMNVEV (reference sequence). Here the CDR3 DNA reads TGTGCCAGCAGTCTCGGGACTAGCGGTCGAGGTGAGCAGTTCTTC. Translation gives CASSLGTSGRGEQFF.

This CDR3 is CATSRSRYQPQHF. DNA of the CDR3: TGTGCCACCAGCAGATCTCGCTATCAGCCCCAGCATTTT. The chain joins TRBV15 to TRBJ1-5; D is unresolved. Trimming took off 2 bases at V and 5 bases at J, with 7 bases between the two ends. This CDR3 comprises 13 residues. CDR1 LNHNV and CDR2 YYDKDF come from the germline V gene (reference sequence).

This chain links TRBV15 with TRBJ2-7; a possible D gene is TRBD1 (6 bases). In germline, CDR1 is LNHNV, CDR2 YYDKDF (reference sequence). This CDR3 has 18 amino acids. V dropped 4 bases and J dropped 3 bases, with 25 bases sitting between them. CDR3 DNA: TGTGCCACCAGCAAAGCGTGGGACACTGGAAAACCTGGCTACGAGCAGTACTTC. Its protein is CATSKAWDTGKPGYEQYF.

The chain uses TRBV18 and TRBJ1-4; 9 nucleotides align to TRBD1. This CDR3 is 18 amino acids long. Germline-derived CDR1 and CDR2 are KGHSH and LQKENI. V dropped 3 bases and J dropped 0; count of bases not matched to a gene: 8. The CDR3 is CASSPFGQGPATNEKLFF. The CDR3 coding sequence is TGTGCCAGCTCACCTTTCGGACAGGGGCCTGCAACTAATGAAAAACTGTTTTTT.

This clone turned up a few times. The rearrangement links TRBV19 to TRBJ2-3; TRBD2 agrees at 16 bases. CDR3 length equals 18 residues. V lost 2 bases, J lost 3 bases, and 5 bases stayed unmatched. Germline V gives CDR1 LNHDA, CDR2 SQIVND (reference sequence). The CDR3 sequence is CASSIPGLAGGPTDTQYF. The CDR3 DNA sequence: TGTGCCAGTAGTATACCGGGACTAGCGGGAGGGCCGACAGATACGCAGTATTTT.

The chain employs TRBV13 and TRBJ2-5; the D is unclear. V lost 5 bases and J lost 5, with 15 bases in between. This CDR3 region has 14 residues. Germline CDR1 is PRHDT and CDR2 is FYEKMQ (reference sequence). In DNA form, the CDR3 reads TGTGCCAGCAGCCTAACACCACCTGGGGAGACCCAGTACTTC. This translates into CASSLTPPGETQYF. The variable domain in full, completed from reference TRBV13 and TRBJ2-5, reads AAGVIQSPRHLIKEKRETATLKCYPIPRHDTVYWYQQGPGQDPQFLISFYEKMQSDKGSIPDRFSAQQFSDYHSELNMSSLELGDSALYFCASSLTPPGETQYFGPGTRLLVL.

The gene calls are TRBV5-1 and TRBJ2-3; possibly TRBD2 for D (7 bases). The CDR3 runs to 13 residues. Between the trimmed V and J ends, which lost 0 bases and 9 bases, there was a span of 11 bases. Germline V gene data show CDR1 as SGHRS and CDR2 as YFSETQ. CDR3 nucleotides: TGCGCCAGCAGCTTGGACAGGGAGGGAACGCAGTATTTT. Amino acid sequence: CASSLDREGTQYF.

This clone has more than one count but fewer than ten. Other DNA sequences in the same sample also yield this CDR3. The rearrangement joins TRBV28 to TRBJ2-7, with TRBD2 matching over 10 bases. The germline V gene encodes CDR1 MDHEN and CDR2 SYDVKM. This CDR3 has 14 residues. The trim removed 6 bases at V and 0 bases at J, leaving 2 bases unmatched. The CDR3 sequence: CASRASGSSYEQYF. DNA for the CDR3: TGTGCCAGCAGGGCTAGCGGGAGCTCCTACGAGCAGTACTTC.

This rearrangement joins TRBV4-2 to TRBJ2-6, with TRBD2 matching over 7 bases. The CDR3 covers 15 residues. The germline V gene has CDR1 LGHNA and CDR2 YNFKEQ. V lost 6 bases and J lost 0; bases outside the gene matches: 2. Written as DNA, the CDR3 is TGTGCCAGCAGGCGGGAGTTCTCTGGGGCCAACGTCCTGACTTTC. Amino acids: CASRREFSGANVLTF.

V gene TRBV28 combines with J gene TRBJ1-4; 11 nucleotides align to TRBD1. J lost 8 bases, V lost 2 bases, and 7 bases had no gene match. Per the germline V gene, CDR1 is MDHEN and CDR2 is SYDVKM. The CDR3 sequence is 16 residues long. The DNA of the CDR3 is TGTGCCAGCAGTTTACTCCGGGACAGGGGGTACGAAAAACTGTTTTTT. Translating gives CASSLLRDRGYEKLFF.

The chain couples TRBV18 to TRBJ2-3; D possibly corresponds to TRBD2 (5 bases). CDR3 size: 15 residues. V was trimmed by 2 bases and J by 5 bases, leaving 14 bases between them. The V gene's germline CDR1 is KGHSH and CDR2 LQKENI. CDR3 bases: TGTGCCAGCTCACCATTTGGGAGAGAGGGAGATACGCAGTATTTT. Its translation is CASSPFGREGDTQYF.

The chain combines TRBV7-3 with TRBJ2-3, with a tentative D call TRBD2 (6 bases). V was shortened by 5 bases and J by 4 bases, with 19 bases between the two germline ends. The CDR3 runs to 16 residues. CDR1 and CDR2 from the germline V gene are SGHTA and FQGTGA. The CDR3 sequence: CASSRGGGPIADTQYF. The CDR3 region has the DNA TGTGCCAGCAGCCGGGGAGGCGGACCGATCGCAGATACGCAGTATTTT.

The chain links TRBV28 to TRBJ2-7; D possibly corresponds to TRBD1 (6 bases). Germline assignment: CDR1 MDHEN and CDR2 SYDVKM. Deletions cut 6 bases from V and 5 bases from J, with 11 bases between. The CDR3 sequence is 12 residues long. The CDR3 DNA follows: TGTGCCAGCAGCTCACAGGGTGACGAGCAGTACTTC. Translating it yields CASSSQGDEQYF. The full variable domain, rest sourced from reference TRBV28 and TRBJ2-7, is DVKVTQSSRYLVKRTGEKVFLECVQDMDHENMFWYRQDPGLGLRLIYFSYDVKMKEKGDIPEGYSVSREKKERFSLILESASTNQTSMYLCASSSQGDEQYFGPGTRLTVT.